This note documents a single T cell receptor beta chain sequence. Its antigen is as yet unknown. The CDR3 loop spans 16 amino acids. Germline assignment: CDR1 SNHLY and CDR2 FYNNEI. Trimming cost V 5 bases and J 6 bases; bases outside gene matches: 8. Assay: immunoSEQ multiplex PCR; the TCRdb copy retains only in-frame clones and omits some. Among under 2.5 million clones listed, under 95% were seen once. The sample belongs to a study of shared clonotypes between healthy human individuals. About the study: In total, the donors were two women and a few men aged 18 to 49.

General observations from the study: Non-shared clonotypes showed lower generation probabilities than clonotypes common to all four donors.

Input material: naive CD4+ T cells from PBMCs. As for subset: CD45RA+ positively selected. The sequence came from a young man in good health. Some clones in this sample may be carry-over from other donors' samples. This chain joins TRBV2 and TRBJ2-1; 12 bases agree with TRBD2. Here the CDR3 DNA reads TGTGCCAGCAGTCCCAGACTAGCGGGAGTAGGCAATGAGCAGTTCTTC. It yields the protein CASSPRLAGVGNEQFF.